This record covers a single T cell receptor (beta chain). What was amplified from RNA transcripts were TCR beta CDR3 regions. First-round RT-PCR targeting the TCR CDR3 was performed with the HTBI primer set. MiXCR was run by TCRdb on the multiplex PCR reads, yielding one entry per CDR3 protein. The sample contains roughly 750,000 distinct CDR3 sequences, about 16% of which appear only once. The data belong to a study of T cells in Graves' hyperthyroidism and ophthalmopathy. Roughly 10 ml of fresh peripheral blood supplied the PBMCs. The sample comprised blood. The clonotype originates from a man between 18 and 29 years old with Graves' hyperthyroidism.

The CDR3 DNA is TGCAGTGCTACCCCGACTAGCTATACCTACGAGCAGTACTTC. This translates into CSATPTSYTYEQYF. This chain connects TRBV20-1 to TRBJ2-7; 7 bases line up with TRBD2. Germline V gene data show CDR1 as DFQATT and CDR2 as SNEGSKA (reference sequence). V shed 4 bases, J shed 2 bases, and the junction held 8 bases outside the gene matches. This CDR3 is built from 14 residues.